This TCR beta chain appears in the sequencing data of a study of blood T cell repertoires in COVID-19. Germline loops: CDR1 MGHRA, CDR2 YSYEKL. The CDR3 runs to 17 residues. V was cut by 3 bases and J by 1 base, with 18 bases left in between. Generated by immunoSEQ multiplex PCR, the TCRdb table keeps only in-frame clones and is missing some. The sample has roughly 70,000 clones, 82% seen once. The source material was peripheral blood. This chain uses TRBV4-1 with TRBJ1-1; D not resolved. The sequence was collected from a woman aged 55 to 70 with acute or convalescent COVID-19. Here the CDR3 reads CASSQTLRGGKNTEAFF. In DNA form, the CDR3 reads TGCGCCAGCAGCCAGACCCTCAGAGGCGGGAAGAACACTGAAGCTTTCTTT.